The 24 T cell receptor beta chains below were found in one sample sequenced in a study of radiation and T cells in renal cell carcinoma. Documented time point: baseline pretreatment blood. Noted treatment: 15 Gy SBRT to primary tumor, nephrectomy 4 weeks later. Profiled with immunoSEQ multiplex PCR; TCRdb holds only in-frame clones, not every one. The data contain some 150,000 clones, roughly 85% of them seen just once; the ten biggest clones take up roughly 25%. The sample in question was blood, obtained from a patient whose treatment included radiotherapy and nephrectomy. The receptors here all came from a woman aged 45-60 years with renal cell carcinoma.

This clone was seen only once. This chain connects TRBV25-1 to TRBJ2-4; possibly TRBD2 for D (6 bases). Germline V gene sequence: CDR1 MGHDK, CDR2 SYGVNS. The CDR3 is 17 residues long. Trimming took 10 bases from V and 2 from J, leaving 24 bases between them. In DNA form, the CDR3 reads TGTGCCACGGGCGGGGACCAGTCAACTTATTCCAAAAACATTCAGTACTTC. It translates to CATGGDQSTYSKNIQYF.

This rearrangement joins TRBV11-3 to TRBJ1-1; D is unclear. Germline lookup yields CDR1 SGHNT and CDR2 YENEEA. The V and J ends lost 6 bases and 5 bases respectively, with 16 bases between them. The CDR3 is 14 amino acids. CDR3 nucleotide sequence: TGTGCCAGCAGTAACGGACCCGATCGGACTGAAGCTTTCTTT. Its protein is CASSNGPDRTEAFF.

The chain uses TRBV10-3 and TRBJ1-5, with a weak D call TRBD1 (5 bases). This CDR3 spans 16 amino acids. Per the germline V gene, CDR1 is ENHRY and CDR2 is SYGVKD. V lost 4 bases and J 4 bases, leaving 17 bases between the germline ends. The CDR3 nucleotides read TGTGCCATCAGTGGTGGGGGGATTGAGGTGAATCAGCCCCAGCATTTT. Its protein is CAISGGGIEVNQPQHF.

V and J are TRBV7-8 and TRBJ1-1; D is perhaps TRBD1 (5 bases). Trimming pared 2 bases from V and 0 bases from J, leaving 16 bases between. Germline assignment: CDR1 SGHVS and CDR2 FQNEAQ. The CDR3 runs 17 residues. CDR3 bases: TGTGCCAGCAGCTTAACCCAAGGGGAAGCATTGAACACTGAAGCTTTCTTT. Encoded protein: CASSLTQGEALNTEAFF. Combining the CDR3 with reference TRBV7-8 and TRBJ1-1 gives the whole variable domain GAGVSQSPRYKVAKRGQDVALRCDPISGHVSLFWYQQALGQGPEFLTYFQNEAQLDKSGLPSDRFFAERPEGSVSTLKIQRTQQEDSAVYLCASSLTQGEALNTEAFFGQGTRLTVV.

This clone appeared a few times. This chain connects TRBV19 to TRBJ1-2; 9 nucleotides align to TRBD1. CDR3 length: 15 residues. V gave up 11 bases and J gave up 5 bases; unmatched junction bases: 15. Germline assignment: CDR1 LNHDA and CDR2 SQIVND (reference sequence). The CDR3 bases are TGTGCCGTCGCACCTACAGGGGGCGCTCAGTATGGCTACACCTTC. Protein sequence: CAVAPTGGAQYGYTF.

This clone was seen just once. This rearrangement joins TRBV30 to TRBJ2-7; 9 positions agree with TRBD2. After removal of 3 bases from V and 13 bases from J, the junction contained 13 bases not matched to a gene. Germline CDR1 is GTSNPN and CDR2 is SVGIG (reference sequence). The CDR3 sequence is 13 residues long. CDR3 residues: CAWSKRGALPPYF. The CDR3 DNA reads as TGTGCCTGGAGCAAGCGGGGGGCCTTGCCGCCTTACTTC.

The CDR3 region is CASSLIAGEKLFF. The DNA of the CDR3 is TGTGCCAGCAGTTTAATTGCAGGAGAAAAACTGTTTTTT. The chain recombines TRBV27 with TRBJ1-4; D uncertain. V was trimmed by 2 bases and J by 8 bases, leaving 9 bases between them. Germline V gives CDR1 MNHEY, CDR2 SMNVEV (reference sequence). The CDR3 has 13 residues. The variable domain in full, with the rest retrieved from reference TRBV27 and TRBJ1-4, is EAQVTQNPRYLITVTGKKLTVTCSQNMNHEYMSWYRQDPGLGLRQIYYSMNVEVTDKGDVPEGYKVSRKEKRNFPLILESPSPNQTSLYFCASSLIAGEKLFFGSGTQLSVL.

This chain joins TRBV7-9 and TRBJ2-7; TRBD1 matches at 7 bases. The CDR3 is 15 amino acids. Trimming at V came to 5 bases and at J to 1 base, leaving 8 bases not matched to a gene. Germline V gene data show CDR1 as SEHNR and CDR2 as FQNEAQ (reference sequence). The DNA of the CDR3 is TGTGCCAGCAGCCACTACAGGGGTGAATCCTACGAGCAGTACTTC. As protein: CASSHYRGESYEQYF.

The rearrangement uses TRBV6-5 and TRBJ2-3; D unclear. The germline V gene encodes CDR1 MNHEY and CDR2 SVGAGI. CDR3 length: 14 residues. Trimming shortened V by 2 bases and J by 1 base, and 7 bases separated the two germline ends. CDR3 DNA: TGTGCCAGCAGTTACGGTTACCGCACAGATACGCAGTATTTT. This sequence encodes CASSYGYRTDTQYF.

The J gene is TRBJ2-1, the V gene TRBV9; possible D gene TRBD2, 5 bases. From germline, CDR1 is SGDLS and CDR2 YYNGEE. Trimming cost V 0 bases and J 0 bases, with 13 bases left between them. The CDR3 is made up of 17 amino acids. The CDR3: CASSVGGPGSSYNEQFF. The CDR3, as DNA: TGTGCCAGCAGCGTAGGGGGTCCGGGGAGCTCCTACAATGAGCAGTTCTTC.

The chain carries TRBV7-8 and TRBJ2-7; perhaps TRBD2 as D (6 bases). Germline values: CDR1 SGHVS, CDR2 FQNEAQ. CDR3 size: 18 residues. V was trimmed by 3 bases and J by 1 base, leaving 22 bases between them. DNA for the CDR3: TGTGCCAGCAGCTTTGCCCATTCGACCCTCGGGAGATCCTACGAGCAGTACTTC. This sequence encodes CASSFAHSTLGRSYEQYF.

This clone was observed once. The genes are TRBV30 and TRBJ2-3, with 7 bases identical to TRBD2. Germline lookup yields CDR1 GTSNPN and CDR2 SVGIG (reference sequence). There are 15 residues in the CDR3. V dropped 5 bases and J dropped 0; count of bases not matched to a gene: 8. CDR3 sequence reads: CAWEGLADSTDTQYF. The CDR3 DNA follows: TGTGCCTGGGAAGGGCTAGCGGATAGCACAGATACGCAGTATTTT.

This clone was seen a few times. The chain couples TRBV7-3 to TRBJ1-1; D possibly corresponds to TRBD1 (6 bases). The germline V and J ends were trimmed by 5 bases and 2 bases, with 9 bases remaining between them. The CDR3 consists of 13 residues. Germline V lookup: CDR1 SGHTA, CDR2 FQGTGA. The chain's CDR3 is CASSMDRNTEAFF. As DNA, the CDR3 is TGTGCCAGCAGCATGGACAGAAACACTGAAGCTTTCTTT.

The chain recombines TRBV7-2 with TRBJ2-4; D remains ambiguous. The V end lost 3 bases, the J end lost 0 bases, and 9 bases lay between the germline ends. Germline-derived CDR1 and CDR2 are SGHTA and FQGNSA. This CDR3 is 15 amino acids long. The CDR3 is CASSLVVLAKNIQYF. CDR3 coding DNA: TGTGCCAGCAGCTTGGTTGTGTTAGCCAAAAACATTCAGTACTTC. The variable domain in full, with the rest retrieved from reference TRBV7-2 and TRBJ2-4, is GAGVSQSPSNKVTEKGKDVELRCDPISGHTALYWYRQSLGQGLEFLIYFQGNSAPDKSGLPSDRFSAERTGGSVSTLTIQRTQQEDSAVYLCASSLVVLAKNIQYFGAGTRLSVL.

CDR3 sequence (DNA): TGTGCCAGCAGCATTGACGGGGTCGGAGAAAAACTGTTTTTT. Translated, it gives CASSIDGVGEKLFF. The rearrangement links TRBV6-5 to TRBJ1-4; unclear D gene. Germline values: CDR1 MNHEY, CDR2 SVGAGI. The ends were cut back, 6 bases at V and 8 bases at J, with 16 bases in the middle. This CDR3 comprises 14 residues.

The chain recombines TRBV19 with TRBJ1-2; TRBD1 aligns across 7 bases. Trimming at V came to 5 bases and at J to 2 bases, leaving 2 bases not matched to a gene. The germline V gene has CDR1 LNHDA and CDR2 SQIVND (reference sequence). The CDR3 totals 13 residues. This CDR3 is CASSADRNYGYTF. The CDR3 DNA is TGTGCCAGTAGTGCGGACAGGAACTATGGCTACACCTTC.

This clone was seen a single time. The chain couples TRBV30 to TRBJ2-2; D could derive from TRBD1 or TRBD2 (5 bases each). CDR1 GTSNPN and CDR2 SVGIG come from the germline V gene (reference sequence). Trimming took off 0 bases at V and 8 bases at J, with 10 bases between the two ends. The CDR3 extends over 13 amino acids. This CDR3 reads CAWSVVGTGELFF. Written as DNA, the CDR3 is TGTGCCTGGAGTGTAGTGGGGACGGGGGAGCTGTTTTTT.

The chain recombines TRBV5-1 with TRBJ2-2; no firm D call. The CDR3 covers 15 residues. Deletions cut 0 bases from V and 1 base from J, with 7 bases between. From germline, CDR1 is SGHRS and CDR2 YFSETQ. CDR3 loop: CASSLAVQNTGELFF. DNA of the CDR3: TGCGCCAGCAGCTTGGCCGTGCAGAACACCGGGGAGCTGTTTTTT.

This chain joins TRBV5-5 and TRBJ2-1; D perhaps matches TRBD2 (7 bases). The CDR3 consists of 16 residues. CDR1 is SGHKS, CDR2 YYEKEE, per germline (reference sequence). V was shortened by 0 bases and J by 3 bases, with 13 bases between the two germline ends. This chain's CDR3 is CASSLAMGGLYNEQFF. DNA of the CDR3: TGTGCCAGCAGCTTGGCCATGGGGGGGCTCTACAATGAGCAGTTCTTC.

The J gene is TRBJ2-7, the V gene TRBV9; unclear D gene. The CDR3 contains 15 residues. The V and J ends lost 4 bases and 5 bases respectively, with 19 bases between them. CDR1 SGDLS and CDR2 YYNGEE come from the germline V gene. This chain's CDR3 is CASSLGNLPVDEQYF. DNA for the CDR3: TGTGCCAGCAGCTTAGGGAATCTCCCGGTAGACGAGCAGTACTTC.

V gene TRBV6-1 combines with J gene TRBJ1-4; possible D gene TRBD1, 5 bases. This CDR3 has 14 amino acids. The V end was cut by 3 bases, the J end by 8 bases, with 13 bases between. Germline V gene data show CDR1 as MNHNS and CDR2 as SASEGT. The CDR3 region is CASSDIWRGEKLFF. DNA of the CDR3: TGTGCCAGCAGTGATATATGGAGGGGCGAAAAACTGTTTTTT.

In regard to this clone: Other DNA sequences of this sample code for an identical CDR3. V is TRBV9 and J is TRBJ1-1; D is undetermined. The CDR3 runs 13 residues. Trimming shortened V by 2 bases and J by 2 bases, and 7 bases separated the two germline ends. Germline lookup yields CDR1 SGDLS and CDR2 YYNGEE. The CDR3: CASSVLSNTEAFF. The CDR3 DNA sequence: TGTGCCAGCAGCGTGCTATCCAACACTGAAGCTTTCTTT.

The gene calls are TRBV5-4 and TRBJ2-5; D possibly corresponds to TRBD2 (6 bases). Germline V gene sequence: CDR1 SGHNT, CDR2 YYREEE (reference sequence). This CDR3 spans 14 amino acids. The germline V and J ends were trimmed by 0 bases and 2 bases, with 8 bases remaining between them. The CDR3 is CASSLAGRQETQYF. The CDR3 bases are TGTGCCAGCAGCTTGGCGGGGAGGCAAGAGACCCAGTACTTC.

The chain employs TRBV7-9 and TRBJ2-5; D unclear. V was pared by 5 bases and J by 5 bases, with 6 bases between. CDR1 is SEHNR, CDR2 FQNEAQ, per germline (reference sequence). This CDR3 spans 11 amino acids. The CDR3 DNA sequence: TGTGCCAGCAGCGCCGTGGAGACCCAGTACTTC. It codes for CASSAVETQYF.